Each of the 13 T cell receptor beta chains below was sequenced from the same sample in a study of early T cells in non-severe SARS-CoV-2 infection. One entry per CDR3 protein results from TCRdb running MiXCR on the 5' RACE reads. The sample has around 81,000 distinct CDR3 sequences, around 14% seen once; the top ten hold roughly 9.7%. Sequenced sample: whole blood. The receptors were gathered from an adult who was a healthcare worker with PCR-confirmed SARS-CoV-2 infection or an uninfected control (not recorded which).

The chain uses TRBV3-1 and TRBJ1-1; D is unresolved. Trimming removed 4 bases at V and 0 bases at J, with 12 bases between. The germline V gene encodes CDR1 LGHDT and CDR2 YNNKEL (reference sequence). The CDR3 has 15 residues. The CDR3 coding sequence is TGTGCCAGCAGCCCCATGGTCCTAGTGAACACTGAAGCTTTCTTT. Its translation is CASSPMVLVNTEAFF.

This clonotype occurred a few times. This chain links TRBV9 with TRBJ1-1, with 9 nucleotides matching TRBD1. In germline, CDR1 is SGDLS, CDR2 YYNGEE. This CDR3 region has 15 residues. V shed 0 bases, J shed 4 bases, and the junction held 4 bases outside the gene matches. The CDR3 region is CASSVDTGGLTEAFF. Written as DNA, the CDR3 is TGTGCCAGCAGCGTAGACACAGGGGGCCTCACTGAAGCTTTCTTT.

This sequence joins TRBV4-3 and TRBJ1-4; D ambiguous. This CDR3 spans 15 amino acids. V lost 0 bases, J lost 3 bases, and 8 bases lay in between. Germline lookup yields CDR1 LGHNA and CDR2 YSLEER. The chain's CDR3 is CASSQENRSNEKLFF. The CDR3 region has the DNA TGCGCCAGCAGCCAAGAGAACAGATCTAATGAAAAACTGTTTTTT.

The rearrangement links TRBV6-9 to TRBJ2-5; D uncertain. Trimming removed 6 bases from V and 3 bases from J, with 17 bases in between. CDR1 is MNHGY, CDR2 SVAAGI, per germline. CDR3 length: 15 residues. The CDR3 DNA reads TGTGCCAGCAGCCTACAGCATTCGGCGGAAGAGACCCAGTACTTC. Translation gives CASSLQHSAEETQYF.

The V and J genes are TRBV3-1 and TRBJ1-2; D is possibly TRBD1 (6 bases). The ends were cut back, 2 bases at V and 0 bases at J, with 7 bases in the middle. This CDR3 is built from 14 residues. Germline assignment: CDR1 LGHDT and CDR2 YNNKEL (reference sequence). DNA for the CDR3: TGTGCCAGCAGCCAAAGGGACACTAACTATGGCTACACCTTC. Protein product: CASSQRDTNYGYTF.

The genes are TRBV7-7 and TRBJ2-5; D uncertain. The CDR3 is 14 amino acids. The germline gives CDR1 SSHAT, CDR2 FNYEAQ (reference sequence). Trimming removed 2 bases from V and 0 bases from J, with 7 bases in between. CDR3 in DNA: TGTGCCAGCAGCTTAAATGGCAACCAAGAGACCCAGTACTTC. Protein sequence: CASSLNGNQETQYF.

This clonotype was seen a handful of times. The chain uses TRBV18 and TRBJ2-7, with unresolved D. The CDR3 covers 12 residues. Trimming shortened V by 6 bases and J by 3 bases, and 9 bases separated the two germline ends. Germline CDR1 reads KGHSH; CDR2 reads LQKENI. CDR3 in DNA: TGTGCCAGCTCGACGGAGCGCTACGAGCAGTACTTC. Translation: CASSTERYEQYF.

In this sample, this clonotype turned up many times. The genes are TRBV6-1 and TRBJ1-1; D unresolved. Trimming left V 0 bases short and J 4 bases short, with 6 bases between. Germline values: CDR1 MNHNS, CDR2 SASEGT. The CDR3 is made up of 13 amino acids. The CDR3 DNA reads as TGTGCCAGCAGTGAAGCGCAAGGCACTGAAGCTTTCTTT. Residues: CASSEAQGTEAFF.

This clonotype showed up many times. The chain uses TRBV28 and TRBJ2-1, with 7 bases that match TRBD1. Germline lookup yields CDR1 MDHEN and CDR2 SYDVKM. The J segment lost 2 bases and the V segment lost 7 bases, leaving 5 bases of the junction unmatched. CDR3 length: 14 residues. In DNA, the CDR3 is TGTGCCAGCAACCCGACAGGGCCCTACAATGAGCAGTTCTTC. Amino acid sequence: CASNPTGPYNEQFF.

This rearrangement joins TRBV4-2 to TRBJ2-3, with 12 bases lining up with TRBD2. V shed 5 bases, J shed 3 bases, and the junction held 9 bases outside the gene matches. Germline V gives CDR1 LGHNA, CDR2 YNFKEQ. This CDR3 spans 17 amino acids. The CDR3 region is CASSFRTSGEVTDTQYF. In nucleotides, the CDR3 is TGTGCCAGCAGCTTCCGGACTAGCGGGGAAGTGACAGATACGCAGTATTTT.

This clonotype appeared a few times. This chain uses TRBV7-9 with TRBJ2-7, with D unclear. Looked up from germline, CDR1 is SEHNR and CDR2 is FQNEAQ (reference sequence). This CDR3 has 13 amino acids. With 3 bases removed from V and 0 bases from J, the gap between germline ends came to 6 bases. The CDR3 loop is CASSLQVSYEQYF. The CDR3 nucleotides read TGTGCCAGCAGCTTGCAGGTCTCCTACGAGCAGTACTTC.

This clonotype was seen only a few times. This chain joins TRBV29-1 and TRBJ1-3; D is ambiguous. CDR3 length: 14 amino acids. V gave up 5 bases and J gave up 0 bases, with 11 bases separating them. In germline, CDR1 is SQVTM, CDR2 ANQGSEA. The CDR3: CSVSRLSSGNTIYF. CDR3 sequence (DNA): TGCAGCGTTTCGAGGTTATCCTCTGGAAACACCATATATTTT.

The V and J genes are TRBV20-1 and TRBJ1-1; D call uncertain. Trimming removed 5 bases from V and 0 bases from J, with 10 bases in between. The CDR3 contains 13 residues. Germline CDR1 DFQATT, CDR2 SNEGSKA (reference sequence). In DNA, the CDR3 is TGCAGTGCTCAGAGAGATTTGAACACTGAAGCTTTCTTT. Protein: CSAQRDLNTEAFF.